Listed here are 7 T cell receptor beta chains from one sample, sequenced in a study of shared clonotypes between healthy human individuals. This table comes from immunoSEQ multiplex PCR, and its TCRdb copy is limited to in-frame clones, with some not included. This table holds around 600,000 clones, about 97% found once. Material for sequencing was naive CD4+ T cells sorted from blood. As to subset: CD45RA+ positively selected. The receptors were gathered from a woman aged 30 to 39 in good health.

The rearrangement joins TRBV28 to TRBJ2-3; D perhaps matches TRBD1 (5 bases). Trimming cost V 4 bases and J 3 bases, with 11 bases left between them. The CDR3 spans 14 residues. In germline, CDR1 is MDHEN, CDR2 SYDVKM. CDR3 sequence (DNA): TGTGCCAGCAGTTCCCATAGGGGAACAGATACGCAGTATTTT. This translates into CASSSHRGTDTQYF.

The rearrangement joins TRBV2 to TRBJ1-5, with D possibly matching TRBD1 (5 bases). Germline CDR1 SNHLY, CDR2 FYNNEI. Trimming took 2 bases from V and 6 from J, leaving 8 bases between them. The CDR3 has 13 residues. In DNA, the CDR3 is TGTGCCAGCAGTGAACAGGGCATTCAGCCCCAGCATTTT. Translated: CASSEQGIQPQHF.

This chain links TRBV28 with TRBJ1-5; D remains ambiguous. CDR1 MDHEN and CDR2 SYDVKM come from the germline V gene. The CDR3 runs 12 residues. V shed 8 bases and J shed 7 bases, with 12 bases lying between them. The CDR3 region is CASSLWAQPQHF. The CDR3 region has the DNA TGTGCCAGCTCCCTTTGGGCGCAGCCCCAGCATTTT.

This clone was found once. V is TRBV11-2 and J is TRBJ2-7; possible D gene TRBD1, 5 bases. V lost 1 base and J lost 6, with 13 bases in between. CDR1 is SGHAT, CDR2 FQNNGV, per germline. CDR3 size: 14 residues. The CDR3: CASSLGGGVSEQYF. CDR3 bases: TGTGCCAGCAGCTTAGGGGGCGGCGTTTCCGAGCAGTACTTC.

V gene TRBV11-2 combines with J gene TRBJ2-1; tentative D call: TRBD2 (5 bases). Trimming pared 3 bases from V and 2 bases from J, leaving 20 bases between. Per the germline V gene, CDR1 is SGHAT and CDR2 is FQNNGV. The CDR3 contains 18 residues. CDR3 residues: CASSFSTPGGLTYNEQFF. In nucleotides, the CDR3 is TGTGCCAGCAGCTTTAGTACCCCTGGCGGGCTGACCTACAATGAGCAGTTCTTC. Looking up the rest from reference TRBV11-2 and TRBJ2-1 gives the full variable domain: EAGVAQSPRYKIIEKRQSVAFWCNPISGHATLYWYQQILGQGPKLLIQFQNNGVVDDSQLPKDRFSAERLKGVDSTLKIQPAKLEDSAVYLCASSFSTPGGLTYNEQFFGPGTRLTVL.

The J gene is TRBJ1-1, the V gene TRBV2; 7 nucleotides agree with TRBD1. Germline V gives CDR1 SNHLY, CDR2 FYNNEI. The CDR3 runs 14 residues. J gave up 0 bases and V 7 bases, and 5 bases lay outside the gene matches. This CDR3 reads CASNSQGMNTEAFF. DNA of the CDR3: TGTGCCAGCAACTCACAGGGGATGAACACTGAAGCTTTCTTT.

The rearrangement uses TRBV21-1 and TRBJ2-2. TRBV21-1 has pseudogene status. The CDR3 length is 16 residues. The chain's CDR3 is CASSKAGVQGTGELFF. The DNA of the CDR3 is TGTGCCAGCAGCAAAGCGGGGGTCCAGGGCACCGGGGAGCTGTTTTTT.